The rows below give T cell receptor beta chains drawn from one sample of a study of blood T cells in healthy people across ages. In TCRdb, the 5' RACE reads were re-called with MiXCR into one record per CDR3 protein. The sample consists of about 580,000 distinct CDR3 sequences, 40% to 50% of them appearing once. Sequencing was performed on blood. These receptors came from a man older than 75 in good health. Each CDR3 is given with its conserved first and last residue. The order of the fields is J gene, D gene, V gene, clone size, CDR3 DNA, CDR3 protein. A D gene is named only where the DNA matches it firmly. Expanded clones get a size class; other rows say once, few or many, or leave the size out.

j_call: TRBJ1-1; d_call: .; v_call: TRBV21-1; clone_size: once; cdr3_nt: TGTGCCAGCAGCCCTTATAACTATAGGGGCACGAACACTGAAGCTTTCTTT; cdr3_aa: CASSPYNYRGTNTEAFF
j_call: TRBJ2-3; d_call: .; v_call: TRBV18; clone_size: .; cdr3_nt: TGTGCCAGCTCACCCGAATTCAGTACGCAGTATTTT; cdr3_aa: CASSPEFSTQYF
j_call: TRBJ2-7; d_call: TRBD2; v_call: TRBV7-2; clone_size: .; cdr3_nt: TGTGCCAGCAGCCTCAGCACTAGCGGGCTGAGCTCCTACGAGCAGTACTTC; cdr3_aa: CASSLSTSGLSSYEQYF
j_call: TRBJ1-1; d_call: .; v_call: TRBV6-2/TRBV6-3; clone_size: once; cdr3_nt: TGTGCCAGCAGTCGACTCTCGGGGCAGAACACTGAAGCTTTCTTT; cdr3_aa: CASSRLSGQNTEAFF
j_call: TRBJ1-1; d_call: TRBD1; v_call: TRBV4-2; clone_size: .; cdr3_nt: TGTGCCAGCAGCCCCTCCCCTCGCGGGACAGGGTCTGCTGAAGCTTTCTTT; cdr3_aa: CASSPSPRGTGSAEAFF
j_call: TRBJ2-1; d_call: TRBD2; v_call: TRBV7-6; clone_size: few; cdr3_nt: TGTGCCAGCAGCTTAGGGACTAGCGGGACCTCCTACAATGAGCAGTTCTTC; cdr3_aa: CASSLGTSGTSYNEQFF
j_call: TRBJ2-7; d_call: .; v_call: TRBV13; clone_size: few; cdr3_nt: TGTGCCAGCAGCCCCAGTATCCGCTACGAGCAGTACTTC; cdr3_aa: CASSPSIRYEQYF
j_call: TRBJ1-1; d_call: .; v_call: TRBV7-2; clone_size: many; cdr3_nt: TGTGCCAGCAGCTTCGGTGGAAGGGCTGAAGCTTTCTTT; cdr3_aa: CASSFGGRAEAFF
j_call: TRBJ2-1; d_call: .; v_call: TRBV7-2; clone_size: .; cdr3_nt: TGTGCCAGCAGCCTTCGACGAGCGGCTAGCTCCTACAATGAGCAGTTCTTC; cdr3_aa: CASSLRRAASSYNEQFF
j_call: TRBJ2-2; d_call: TRBD2; v_call: TRBV6-2/TRBV6-3; clone_size: .; cdr3_nt: TGTGCCAGCAGGCCTCAAACTAGCGGAAGAACCGGGGAGCTGTTTTTT; cdr3_aa: CASRPQTSGRTGELFF
j_call: TRBJ1-1; d_call: .; v_call: TRBV29-1; clone_size: few; cdr3_nt: TGCAGCGTTGTTTTGGAACAGCCCCTGGCTGAAGCTTTCTTT; cdr3_aa: CSVVLEQPLAEAFF
j_call: TRBJ2-5; d_call: .; v_call: TRBV20-1; clone_size: .; cdr3_nt: TGCAGTGCCGTCCGGGGGATCAACCAAGAGACCCAGTACTTC; cdr3_aa: CSAVRGINQETQYF
j_call: TRBJ2-5; d_call: TRBD1; v_call: TRBV18; clone_size: .; cdr3_nt: TGTGCCAGCTCGCCACCGTCAGGGGGCTATTCGGAGACCCAGTACTTC; cdr3_aa: CASSPPSGGYSETQYF
j_call: TRBJ2-5; d_call: TRBD2; v_call: TRBV20-1; clone_size: .; cdr3_nt: TGCAGTGCCATAAGCGGGGGGGTAGGAGAGACCCAGTACTTC; cdr3_aa: CSAISGGVGETQYF
j_call: TRBJ2-5; d_call: .; v_call: TRBV6-5; clone_size: many; cdr3_nt: TGTGCCAGCGGGCCCGGCTGGGAGACCCAGTACTTC; cdr3_aa: CASGPGWETQYF
j_call: TRBJ2-1; d_call: .; v_call: TRBV29-1; clone_size: many; cdr3_nt: TGCAGCGTCTCTCCTGACAAGAATTACAATGAGCAGTTCTTC; cdr3_aa: CSVSPDKNYNEQFF
j_call: TRBJ2-7; d_call: .; v_call: TRBV20-1; clone_size: .; cdr3_nt: TGCAGTGCTGCCGAGGTTGGAAGGCGACCCACCTACGAGCAGTACTTC; cdr3_aa: CSAAEVGRRPTYEQYF
j_call: TRBJ1-1; d_call: .; v_call: TRBV27; clone_size: few; cdr3_nt: TGTGCCAGCAGTTTAAAAGGGGAGGCTCAGGTACTTGAAGCTTTCTTT; cdr3_aa: CASSLKGEAQVLEAFF
j_call: TRBJ2-7; d_call: TRBD2; v_call: TRBV6-5; clone_size: many; cdr3_nt: TGTGCCAGCAGTCCAGCAGCGGGGGGAACCTACGAGCAGTACTTC; cdr3_aa: CASSPAAGGTYEQYF
j_call: TRBJ2-1; d_call: TRBD2; v_call: TRBV6-5; clone_size: .; cdr3_nt: TGTGCCGGCAGTTACCAAGGACTAGCGGGAGGTTCAGACAATGAGCGGTTCTTC; cdr3_aa: CAGSYQGLAGGSDNERFF
j_call: TRBJ2-1; d_call: .; v_call: TRBV29-1; clone_size: many; cdr3_nt: TGCAGCGTTACCGGACGGTACTACAATGAGCAGTTCTTC; cdr3_aa: CSVTGRYYNEQFF
j_call: TRBJ2-5; d_call: .; v_call: TRBV4-3; clone_size: few; cdr3_nt: TGCGCCAGCAGCCAAGAAGCAAGGGCGGAGACCCAGTACTTC; cdr3_aa: CASSQEARAETQYF
j_call: TRBJ2-5; d_call: .; v_call: TRBV7-9; clone_size: few; cdr3_nt: TGTGCCAGCAGCCCCGATGAGGAGACCCAGTACTTC; cdr3_aa: CASSPDEETQYF
j_call: TRBJ1-2; d_call: .; v_call: TRBV6-5; clone_size: .; cdr3_nt: TGTGCCAGCAGTCCCTTGCTTTGGAACTATGGCTACACCTTC; cdr3_aa: CASSPLLWNYGYTF
j_call: TRBJ2-3; d_call: .; v_call: TRBV10-2; clone_size: .; cdr3_nt: TGCGCCAGCAGCGTACAGCGAGCCACAGATACGCAGTATTTT; cdr3_aa: CASSVQRATDTQYF
j_call: TRBJ2-3; d_call: .; v_call: TRBV21-1; clone_size: .; cdr3_nt: TGTGCCAACCCGACGTGGACTAGCGAGAGCACAGGTACGCAGTATTTT; cdr3_aa: CANPTWTSESTGTQYF
j_call: TRBJ2-5; d_call: .; v_call: TRBV7-6; clone_size: few; cdr3_nt: TGTGCCAGCAGCTTTAACAGCGACCAAGAGACCCAGTACTTC; cdr3_aa: CASSFNSDQETQYF
j_call: TRBJ2-5; d_call: TRBD1; v_call: TRBV9; clone_size: few; cdr3_nt: TGTGCCAGCACAAAGACAGGGGCGAGGTCCAATGAGCAGTACTTC; cdr3_aa: CASTKTGARSNEQYF
j_call: TRBJ2-1; d_call: .; v_call: TRBV7-9; clone_size: few; cdr3_nt: TGTGCCAGCAGCGTCACTGGTGAGGGAGGATATTACAATGAGCAGTTCTTC; cdr3_aa: CASSVTGEGGYYNEQFF
j_call: TRBJ2-3; d_call: .; v_call: TRBV3-1; clone_size: few; cdr3_nt: TGTGCCATCAGCCAAGGCGCGGGACCCACAGATACGCAGTATTTT; cdr3_aa: CAISQGAGPTDTQYF
j_call: TRBJ2-3; d_call: .; v_call: TRBV5-1; clone_size: few; cdr3_nt: TGCGCCAGCAGCTTGGAAGGGAGTCCGACAGATACGCAGTATTTT; cdr3_aa: CASSLEGSPTDTQYF
j_call: TRBJ2-7; d_call: TRBD2; v_call: TRBV7-2; clone_size: few; cdr3_nt: TGTGCCAGCAGCTTGGCCAGCGGGGATGTCTACGAGCAGTACTTC; cdr3_aa: CASSLASGDVYEQYF
j_call: TRBJ1-3; d_call: .; v_call: TRBV9; clone_size: .; cdr3_nt: TGTGCCAGCAGCGCTCGACAGGACACCATATATTTT; cdr3_aa: CASSARQDTIYF
j_call: TRBJ2-7; d_call: TRBD1; v_call: TRBV11-2; clone_size: .; cdr3_nt: TGTGCCAGCAGCTTAGAAGCTAAGTGGGCGGTGGGACAGCCTACCTACGAGCAGTACTTC; cdr3_aa: CASSLEAKWAVGQPTYEQYF
j_call: TRBJ2-5; d_call: .; v_call: TRBV6-5; clone_size: few; cdr3_nt: TGTGCCAGCAGACCGCCGGGAACAGGGAGCGCACAGACCCAGTACTTC; cdr3_aa: CASRPPGTGSAQTQYF
j_call: TRBJ2-7; d_call: .; v_call: TRBV6-2/TRBV6-3; clone_size: .; cdr3_nt: TGTGCCAGCAGTTCCCGGACGGACTCCTACGAGCAGTACTTC; cdr3_aa: CASSSRTDSYEQYF
j_call: TRBJ2-5; d_call: TRBD2; v_call: TRBV7-2; clone_size: .; cdr3_nt: TGTGCCAGCAGCCCTCCTGAGCGGGAGATGTACTTC; cdr3_aa: CASSPPEREMYF
j_call: TRBJ1-5; d_call: .; v_call: TRBV27; clone_size: few; cdr3_nt: TGTGCCAGCAGTTCTTCACCCTTTTTACCCTATCAGCCCCAGCATTTT; cdr3_aa: CASSSSPFLPYQPQHF
j_call: TRBJ1-6; d_call: TRBD1; v_call: TRBV6-6; clone_size: many; cdr3_nt: TGTGCCAGCAGTTATCGGGACAGGGGCAATTCACCCCTCCACTTT; cdr3_aa: CASSYRDRGNSPLHF
j_call: TRBJ1-1; d_call: .; v_call: TRBV6-5; clone_size: .; cdr3_nt: TGTGCCAGCAGTTACGGGGGGGGCCGGAACACTGAAGCTTTCTTT; cdr3_aa: CASSYGGGRNTEAFF
j_call: TRBJ2-5; d_call: TRBD2; v_call: TRBV20-1; clone_size: .; cdr3_nt: TGCAGTGCTAGAGATGAAGGGAGGGAAGAGACCCAGTACTTC; cdr3_aa: CSARDEGREETQYF
j_call: TRBJ2-7; d_call: TRBD2; v_call: TRBV29-1; clone_size: few; cdr3_nt: TGCAGCGTCGCGAGCGGGGACCCCTCTAATGAGCAGTACTTC; cdr3_aa: CSVASGDPSNEQYF
j_call: TRBJ2-3; d_call: TRBD2; v_call: TRBV9; clone_size: .; cdr3_nt: TGTGCCAGCAGCGCCAGCCTAGCGGGGGCTAGCACAGATACGCAGTATTTT; cdr3_aa: CASSASLAGASTDTQYF
j_call: TRBJ2-7; d_call: .; v_call: TRBV20-1; clone_size: few; cdr3_nt: TGCAGTGCGCCACCTCTCGAGGCGGCCTACGAGCAGTACTTC; cdr3_aa: CSAPPLEAAYEQYF
j_call: TRBJ2-5; d_call: .; v_call: TRBV6-2/TRBV6-3; clone_size: .; cdr3_nt: TGTGCCGGCAGTTCCCCCCTAGTGGGTTCGACGGAGACCCAGTACTTC; cdr3_aa: CAGSSPLVGSTETQYF
j_call: TRBJ2-7; d_call: TRBD2; v_call: TRBV12-3/TRBV12-4; clone_size: .; cdr3_nt: TGTGCCAGCAGGGGCGGACTAGGGGACTACGAGCAGTACTTC; cdr3_aa: CASRGGLGDYEQYF
j_call: TRBJ2-2; d_call: .; v_call: TRBV20-1; clone_size: few; cdr3_nt: TGCAGTGCTAGAGGGAGGCTTAACACCGGGGAGCTGTTTTTT; cdr3_aa: CSARGRLNTGELFF
j_call: TRBJ2-5; d_call: .; v_call: TRBV5-6; clone_size: .; cdr3_nt: TGTGCCAGCAGCTTGGCGGTGGGAATGGAGACCCAGTACTTC; cdr3_aa: CASSLAVGMETQYF
j_call: TRBJ2-6; d_call: .; v_call: TRBV20-1; clone_size: .; cdr3_nt: TGCAGTGCGAGCAGATCTGGGGCCAACGTCCTGACTTTC; cdr3_aa: CSASRSGANVLTF
j_call: TRBJ1-6; d_call: TRBD1; v_call: TRBV5-4; clone_size: few; cdr3_nt: TGTGCCAGCAGCGAGGGACAGAATTCACCCCTCCACTTT; cdr3_aa: CASSEGQNSPLHF
j_call: TRBJ1-4; d_call: .; v_call: TRBV4-3; clone_size: .; cdr3_nt: TGCGCCAGCAGCCAAGGGCGAGGAACAACTAATGAAAAACTGTTTTTT; cdr3_aa: CASSQGRGTTNEKLFF
j_call: TRBJ1-1; d_call: TRBD1; v_call: TRBV6-2/TRBV6-3; clone_size: .; cdr3_nt: TGTGCCAGCAATCGACAGGGTTGGAACACTGAAGCTTTCTTT; cdr3_aa: CASNRQGWNTEAFF
j_call: TRBJ2-7; d_call: TRBD2; v_call: TRBV4-2; clone_size: .; cdr3_nt: TGTGCCAGCAGCCAAGTACGACTAGCGGATTACGAGCAGTACTTC; cdr3_aa: CASSQVRLADYEQYF
j_call: TRBJ2-7; d_call: .; v_call: TRBV5-1; clone_size: few; cdr3_nt: TGCGCCAGCAGTATGGAGGGCTACGAGCAGTACTTC; cdr3_aa: CASSMEGYEQYF
j_call: TRBJ2-7; d_call: .; v_call: TRBV7-9; clone_size: many; cdr3_nt: TGTGCCAGCAGCCCGTCGGACGCGCTTACCTACGAGCAGTACTTC; cdr3_aa: CASSPSDALTYEQYF